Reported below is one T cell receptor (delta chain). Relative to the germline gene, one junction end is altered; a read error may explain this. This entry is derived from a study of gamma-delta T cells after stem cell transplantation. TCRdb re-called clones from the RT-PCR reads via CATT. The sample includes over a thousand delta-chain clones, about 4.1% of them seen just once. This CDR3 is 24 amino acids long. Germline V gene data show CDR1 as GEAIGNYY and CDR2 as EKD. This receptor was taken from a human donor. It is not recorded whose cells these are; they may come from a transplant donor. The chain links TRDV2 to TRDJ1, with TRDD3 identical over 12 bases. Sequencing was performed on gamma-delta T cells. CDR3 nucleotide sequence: TGTGCCTGCGACACCGGCCTACCCGAACCTCGTACTGGGGGATACAAGGAAGTCACCGATAAACTCATCTTT. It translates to CACDTGLPEPRTGGYKEVTDKLIF.